The rows below give T cell receptor beta chains drawn from one sample of a study of shared clonotypes between healthy human individuals. TCRdb keeps only in-frame clones here, not all; method: immunoSEQ multiplex PCR. In the table there are around 1,000,000 clones, roughly 80% of which are singletons. Sequenced material: memory CD4+ T cells from PBMCs. The receptors derive from a man aged 18-30 years in good health. Some clones in this sample may be carry-over from other donors' samples. The CDR3 runs from the conserved cysteine through the conserved F or W.

J,V,CDR3
TRBJ2-1,TRBV5-1,CASRSSSGSSYNEQFF
TRBJ1-2,TRBV25-1,CASSDPRTGGAGYTF
TRBJ2-7,TRBV27,CASSLTPQRGGVEQYF
TRBJ2-2,TRBV29-1,CSVKDRVPGELFF
TRBJ2-1,TRBV5-1,CASSLAGTARLNEQFF
TRBJ1-1,TRBV27,CASSKGGTQGRYTEAFF
TRBJ2-1,TRBV7-2,CASSYLEAGGKPNEQFF
TRBJ1-3,TRBV19,CASSIQAGNTIYF
TRBJ2-5,TRBV7-9,CASSKTGKGGETQYF
TRBJ2-1,TRBV7-2,CASREGLAGYNEQFF
TRBJ2-6,TRBV4-3,CASSQEGQGALSGANVLTF
TRBJ1-2,TRBV7-3,CASRSEGNYGYTF
TRBJ2-1,TRBV28,CASSLSGSGHNEQFF
TRBJ1-3,TRBV10-2,CASSGDRVSGNTIYF
TRBJ2-5,TRBV5-1,CASSSGGEETQYF
TRBJ1-2,TRBV10-2,CASALRPGDPYTF
TRBJ2-7,TRBV6-1,CASGFAGREAYEQYF
TRBJ2-2,TRBV14,CASSPYRTSGNTGELFF
TRBJ2-5,TRBV6-6,CASSTRGETQYF
TRBJ1-5,TRBV4-3,CASSRGLNQPQHF
TRBJ1-6,TRBV19,CASSIGKDSPLHF
TRBJ2-1,TRBV9,CASSAAPGQKRFF
TRBJ1-5,TRBV4-3,CASSQDWTGVQPQHF
TRBJ2-1,TRBV18,CASSADRFPSDEQFF
TRBJ2-2,TRBV18,CASSPILSTGPNTGELFF
TRBJ2-2,TRBV18,CASRSDANTGELFF
TRBJ1-1,TRBV19,CASSISMGVATEAFF
TRBJ2-5,TRBV29-1,CSVDKVPDSTSETQYF
TRBJ2-1,TRBV18,CASSPLKLQLNEQFF
TRBJ1-6,TRBV28,CASSPVGNSPLHF
TRBJ2-2,TRBV28,CASRTHGLVAPGELFF
TRBJ1-2,TRBV5-4,CASSLRGIAYGYTF
TRBJ2-2,TRBV18,CASSPLTGRLPGELFF
TRBJ2-6,TRBV7-3,CASSPPGGSGANVLTF
TRBJ2-5,TRBV30,CAWGLGSQGVTQYF
TRBJ1-2,TRBV6-1,CASSLHPNYGYTF